These 29 T cell receptor beta chains were all obtained from the same sample, sequenced in a study of T-cell memory formation after mild COVID-19. TCRdb called the 5' RACE reads again in MiXCR, with one record for every CDR3 protein. Of 290,000 or so distinct CDR3 sequences detected, roughly a fifth appear once; the ten largest clones hold around 21%. Sequenced material: PBMCs or a T cell subset sorted from them (not recorded which). Receptors originate from a man aged 18 to 29 who had mild COVID-19 (a few samples of this study predate the infection). Cell type and time point are not known.

This clonotype was detected a few times. The chain joins TRBV5-5 to TRBJ2-2; D is uncertain. V lost 1 base and J 1 base, leaving 11 bases between the germline ends. Germline V gene sequence: CDR1 SGHKS, CDR2 YYEKEE (reference sequence). The CDR3 is 16 amino acids. CDR3 sequence: CASSLRRIVNTGELFF. Here the CDR3 DNA reads TGTGCCAGCAGCTTGAGGCGGATCGTGAACACCGGGGAGCTGTTTTTT. Full variable domain (outside the CDR3, taken from reference TRBV5-5 and TRBJ2-2): DAGVTQSPTHLIKTRGQQVTLRCSPISGHKSVSWYQQVLGQGPQFIFQYYEKEERGRGNFPDRFSARQFPNYSSELNVNALLLGDSALYLCASSLRRIVNTGELFFGEGSRLTVL.

This clonotype was observed a few times. The chain uses TRBV7-8 and TRBJ2-7; 8 bases fit TRBD2. Unmatched junction bases numbered 6, after V lost 5 bases and J lost 3 bases. CDR1 is SGHVS and CDR2 is FQNEAQ in the germline V gene. This CDR3 is 14 amino acids long. CDR3 nucleotides: TGTGCCAGCAGCAGTGGTAGCGGGGTCTACGAGCAGTACTTC. Its protein is CASSSGSGVYEQYF.

The gene calls are TRBV5-1 and TRBJ1-1; D is unresolved. From germline, CDR1 is SGHRS and CDR2 YFSETQ. V dropped 4 bases and J dropped 8 bases, with 15 bases sitting between them. This CDR3 contains 13 residues. The CDR3 is CASSLAEAGEAFF. The CDR3 bases are TGCGCCAGCAGCCTCGCGGAGGCGGGGGAAGCTTTCTTT.

This chain uses TRBV12-3 or TRBV12-4 with TRBJ2-3; D unclear. The V and J ends lost 5 bases and 4 bases respectively, with 7 bases between them. The CDR3 runs 12 residues. The CDR3 bases are TGTGCCAGCAGTAGATACCCAGATACGCAGTATTTT. Translated, it gives CASSRYPDTQYF.

The CDR3 nucleotides read TGTGCCAGCAGCTCGGAGGTTGGCACTGAAGCTTTCTTT. As protein: CASSSEVGTEAFF. The rearrangement links TRBV5-4 to TRBJ1-1; no definite D call. Looked up from germline, CDR1 is SGHNT and CDR2 is YYREEE (reference sequence). CDR3 length equals 13 residues. V lost 3 bases to trimming and J lost 4 bases, with 10 bases between them.

The chain has TRBV9 and TRBJ1-1, with D unresolved. There are 14 residues in the CDR3. Trimming shortened V by 0 bases and J by 1 base, and 7 bases separated the two germline ends. Per germline, CDR1 SGDLS and CDR2 YYNGEE. CDR3 sequence: CASSVVGQNTEAFF. The CDR3 nucleotides read TGTGCCAGCAGCGTAGTAGGGCAGAACACTGAAGCTTTCTTT.

The chain uses TRBV7-9 and TRBJ2-1; 13 nucleotides line up with TRBD2. The CDR3 totals 15 residues. Trimming at V came to 5 bases and at J to 8 bases, leaving 6 bases not matched to a gene. CDR1 is SEHNR and CDR2 is FQNEAQ in the germline V gene (reference sequence). CDR3: CASSPLAGGPDEQFF. CDR3 bases: TGTGCCAGCAGCCCACTAGCGGGGGGGCCCGATGAGCAGTTCTTC.

This clonotype was seen a few times. The rearrangement uses TRBV2 and TRBJ2-7, with 8 bases that match TRBD2. V lost 5 bases and J lost 7; bases outside the gene matches: 10. The CDR3 spans 14 residues. Germline CDR1 SNHLY, CDR2 FYNNEI. The CDR3 loop reads CASSLIAGTWEQYF. The CDR3 region has the DNA TGTGCCAGCAGTCTGATAGCGGGGACCTGGGAGCAGTACTTC.

This chain uses TRBV9 with TRBJ1-4; no clear D gene. Per germline, CDR1 SGDLS and CDR2 YYNGEE. The CDR3 extends over 16 amino acids. With 3 bases removed from V and 7 bases from J, the gap between germline ends came to 19 bases. For the CDR3, the DNA is TGTGCCAGCAGCGGAAACAACTGGGAGTCGGCTGAAAAACTGTTTTTT. This translates into CASSGNNWESAEKLFF.

This chain uses TRBV3-1 with TRBJ1-1; D gene unclear. Germline lookup yields CDR1 LGHDT and CDR2 YNNKEL (reference sequence). This CDR3 is built from 14 residues. V lost 2 bases, J lost 3 bases, and 10 bases lay in between. The CDR3 protein is CASSQSEWDTEAFF. CDR3 bases: TGTGCCAGCAGCCAAAGCGAATGGGACACTGAAGCTTTCTTT.

This clonotype occurred a few times. The chain uses TRBV6-5 and TRBJ2-5, with D possibly TRBD2 on 7 matching bases. V was clipped by 6 bases and J by 1 base, with 12 bases between them. Germline CDR1 and CDR2: MNHEY and SVGAGI. The CDR3 runs 14 residues. CDR3 residues: CASSYGGLQETQYF. CDR3 nucleotides: TGTGCCAGCAGCTACGGGGGGCTCCAAGAGACCCAGTACTTC.

This rearrangement joins TRBV5-6 to TRBJ1-5; D not certain. Trimming cost V 5 bases and J 3 bases, with 12 bases left between them. CDR1 and CDR2 from the germline V gene are SGHDT and YYEEEE. CDR3 length equals 14 residues. In DNA, the CDR3 is TGTGCCAGCAGTTACCGGTCCTACAATCAGCCCCAGCATTTT. It is translated as CASSYRSYNQPQHF.

V and J are TRBV28 and TRBJ2-1; 9 bases line up with TRBD2. This CDR3 has 13 residues. Germline values: CDR1 MDHEN, CDR2 SYDVKM. J lost 6 bases, V lost 6 bases, and 3 bases had no gene match. CDR3 DNA sequence: TGTGCCAGCAGAGGCGGGGGGGGCAATGAGCAGTTCTTC. Protein: CASRGGGGNEQFF.

The V and J genes are TRBV20-1 and TRBJ2-3; 12 bases map to TRBD2. Germline V gene data show CDR1 as DFQATT and CDR2 as SNEGSKA (reference sequence). The CDR3 consists of 16 residues. With 8 bases clipped from V and 4 bases from J, the junction kept 13 bases outside the gene matches. The DNA of the CDR3 is TGCAGTTCCATACTCCCGGGACTAGCGGGCGCAGATACGCAGTATTTT. It codes for CSSILPGLAGADTQYF.

The chain links TRBV11-1 to TRBJ1-1, with TRBD1 identical over 10 bases. Germline CDR1 reads SGHAT; CDR2 reads FQDESV (reference sequence). The CDR3 runs 15 residues. Unmatched junction bases numbered 11, after V lost 5 bases and J lost 8 bases. CDR3 sequence: CASSTPGQGPREAFF. For the CDR3, the DNA is TGTGCCAGCAGCACTCCGGGACAGGGGCCGCGCGAAGCTTTCTTT. The whole variable domain, filled in from reference TRBV11-1 and TRBJ1-1, reads EAEVAQSPRYKITEKSQAVAFWCDPISGHATLYWYRQILGQGPELLVQFQDESVVDDSQLPKDRFSAERLKGVDSTLKIQPAELGDSAMYLCASSTPGQGPREAFFGQGTRLTVV.

This clonotype has only a few counts. This rearrangement joins TRBV12-3 or TRBV12-4 to TRBJ1-1; 9 bases are shared with TRBD1. The CDR3 spans 15 residues. After removal of 10 bases from V and 0 bases from J, the junction contained 9 bases not matched to a gene. CDR3 in DNA: TGTGCCACCAAACCCGGGACAGGGATGAACACTGAAGCTTTCTTT. Residues: CATKPGTGMNTEAFF.

The rearrangement links TRBV27 to TRBJ2-1; D unclear. Germline assignment: CDR1 MNHEY and CDR2 SMNVEV (reference sequence). V was clipped by 0 bases and J by 12 bases, with 12 bases between them. The CDR3 is made up of 13 amino acids. The CDR3 is CASSLSFPLGQFF. CDR3 nucleotide sequence: TGTGCCAGCAGTTTATCGTTCCCCCTGGGGCAGTTCTTC.

This clonotype was detected only a few times. This rearrangement joins TRBV20-1 to TRBJ2-3; tentatively, D is TRBD1 (6 bases). Germline V gene lookup returns CDR1 DFQATT and CDR2 SNEGSKA (reference sequence). V shed 3 bases and J shed 0 bases, with 10 bases lying between them. This CDR3 spans 14 amino acids. CDR3 in DNA: TGCAGTGCTAGTGGGGGCCTAAGCACAGATACGCAGTATTTT. This sequence encodes CSASGGLSTDTQYF.

V and J are TRBV6-5 and TRBJ1-3; D gene uncertain. V was cut by 6 bases and J by 3 bases, with 9 bases left in between. Germline CDR1 and CDR2: MNHEY and SVGAGI. CDR3 size: 13 residues. The CDR3 reads CASSDEGGNTIYF. The CDR3 DNA reads as TGTGCCAGCAGCGACGAGGGTGGAAACACCATATATTTT.

This clonotype has more than one count but fewer than ten. The chain uses TRBV4-2 and TRBJ1-2; 12 bases align to TRBD1. Germline lookup yields CDR1 LGHNA and CDR2 YNFKEQ. V was pared by 1 base and J by 1 base, with 7 bases of the junction left unmatched. This CDR3 has 18 residues. The CDR3 region is CASSQAGTGGGFNYGYTF. The CDR3 nucleotides are TGTGCCAGCAGCCAAGCCGGGACAGGGGGCGGATTTAACTATGGCTACACCTTC.

The V gene is TRBV7-8, the J gene TRBJ2-5; possibly TRBD1 or TRBD2 for D (5 bases each). Germline V gene data show CDR1 as SGHVS and CDR2 as FQNEAQ. V was pared by 4 bases and J by 4 bases, with 13 bases between. There are 14 residues in the CDR3. Here the CDR3 DNA reads TGTGCCAGCAGCTATGGGACCCAGACAGAGACCCAGTACTTC. This gives the protein CASSYGTQTETQYF.

This clonotype was detected many times. The gene calls are TRBV10-3 and TRBJ2-3; 11 bases are shared with TRBD1. The CDR3 contains 15 residues. The germline CDR1 and CDR2 sequences are ENHRY and SYGVKD. J was trimmed by 2 bases and V by 4 bases; bases with no gene match: 2. The DNA of the CDR3 is TGTGCCATCAGTGCGGACAGGGGGCCCACAGATACGCAGTATTTT. Amino acids: CAISADRGPTDTQYF.

The rearrangement links TRBV6-2 or TRBV6-3 to TRBJ2-5; D gene unclear. The germline V and J ends were trimmed by 3 bases and 6 bases, with 11 bases remaining between them. The CDR3 is made up of 13 amino acids. From germline, CDR1 is MNHEY and CDR2 SVGEGT. In DNA, the CDR3 is TGTGCCAGCAGTTATTCTCTTTGGAAGACCCAGTACTTC. Translated: CASSYSLWKTQYF.

This clonotype appeared a few times. The CDR3 here is CASSSVASGWQNIQYF. In nucleotides, the CDR3 is TGTGCCAGCAGCTCGGTGGCTAGCGGTTGGCAAAACATTCAGTACTTC. The chain has TRBV7-2 and TRBJ2-4; 7 positions match TRBD2. CDR3 length: 16 residues. Trimming took 4 bases from V and 5 from J; bases not matched to a gene: 11. Germline CDR1 is SGHTA and CDR2 is FQGNSA.

This clonotype was detected a few times. V usage is TRBV6-6 and J usage is TRBJ2-5; TRBD1 matches 7 bases. The CDR3 runs to 13 residues. V was clipped by 7 bases and J by 4 bases; unmatched bases: 6. Looked up from germline, CDR1 is MNHNY and CDR2 is SVGAGI (reference sequence). As DNA, the CDR3 is TGTGCCAGCACTACAGGGGTGGGAGAGACCCAGTACTTC. It yields the protein CASTTGVGETQYF.

This chain connects TRBV12-3 or TRBV12-4 to TRBJ2-2; 7 bases fit TRBD2. V shed 1 base, J shed 4 bases, and the junction held 6 bases outside the gene matches. This CDR3 region has 16 residues. The CDR3 nucleotides read TGTGCCAGCAGTTTAGTAGCGGGTCGGGTCACCGGGGAGCTGTTTTTT. It is translated as CASSLVAGRVTGELFF.

The chain recombines TRBV4-3 with TRBJ1-1, with no clear D. Germline values: CDR1 LGHNA, CDR2 YSLEER. Trimming shortened V by 1 base and J by 6 bases, and 15 bases separated the two germline ends. The CDR3 runs 15 residues. DNA for the CDR3: TGCGCCAGCAGCCAAGCCCTTTCGGCACTTCCTGAAGCTTTCTTT. Encoded protein: CASSQALSALPEAFF.

V is TRBV4-1 and J is TRBJ2-7; possible D gene TRBD1, 6 bases. Per the germline V gene, CDR1 is MGHRA and CDR2 is YSYEKL. The CDR3 sequence is 13 residues long. The ends were cut back, 3 bases at V and 4 bases at J, with 10 bases in the middle. The CDR3 bases are TGCGCCAGCAGCCACCCAGGGGTATACGAGCAGTACTTC. This codes for CASSHPGVYEQYF.

This clonotype was recorded a few times. The chain has TRBV20-1 and TRBJ1-1; D gene unclear. There are 11 residues in the CDR3. Trimming stripped 1 base from V and 10 bases from J, with 10 bases between. In germline, CDR1 is DFQATT, CDR2 SNEGSKA (reference sequence). CDR3: CSARGVGRAFF. Here the CDR3 DNA reads TGCAGTGCTAGAGGGGTCGGAAGAGCTTTCTTT.